This is a list of T cell receptor beta chains from one sample in a study of CD8 T cells in Susac syndrome. TCRdb used MiXCR to reprocess the immunoSEQ multiplex PCR reads, holding one entry per CDR3 protein. The sample records about 100,000 distinct CDR3 sequences, 95% being singletons. The sequenced material came from CD8+ T cells from PBMCs. These receptors originate from a human donor with Susac syndrome. Both conserved end residues are part of each CDR3. A D gene is named only where the DNA matches it firmly. Clone size is stated in some rows and not others, as once, few, many or a class when expanded.

clone_size: NA; j_call: TRBJ1-4; v_call: TRBV4-1; d_call: TRBD1; cdr3_aa: CASSQGPAGGNEKLFF; cdr3_nt: TGCGCCAGCAGCCAAGGTCCGGCAGGGGGAAATGAAAAACTGTTTTTT
clone_size: NA; j_call: TRBJ1-6; v_call: TRBV18; d_call: NA; cdr3_aa: CASRSGGYSSYNSPLHF; cdr3_nt: TGTGCCAGCCGGAGCGGAGGGTACAGCTCCTATAATTCACCCCTCCACTTT
clone_size: NA; j_call: TRBJ2-5; v_call: TRBV29-1; d_call: NA; cdr3_aa: CSVQSQETQYF; cdr3_nt: TGCAGCGTCCAATCTCAAGAGACCCAGTACTTC
clone_size: NA; j_call: TRBJ2-7; v_call: TRBV9; d_call: TRBD1; cdr3_aa: CASSAGTGAHEQYF; cdr3_nt: TGTGCCAGCAGCGCCGGGACAGGGGCCCACGAGCAGTACTTC
clone_size: once; j_call: TRBJ2-6; v_call: TRBV19; d_call: TRBD1; cdr3_aa: CASSGTGWSGANVLTF; cdr3_nt: TGTGCCAGTAGCGGGACAGGGTGGTCTGGGGCCAACGTCCTGACTTTC
clone_size: once; j_call: TRBJ2-5; v_call: TRBV15; d_call: NA; cdr3_aa: CATSRTIRETQYF; cdr3_nt: TGTGCCACCAGCAGGACAATAAGAGAGACCCAGTACTTC
clone_size: NA; j_call: TRBJ2-3; v_call: TRBV5-4; d_call: NA; cdr3_aa: CASQGTTDTQYF; cdr3_nt: TGTGCCAGCCAGGGGACCACAGATACGCAGTATTTT
clone_size: NA; j_call: TRBJ1-1; v_call: TRBV14; d_call: NA; cdr3_aa: CASRPGGGAEAFF; cdr3_nt: TGTGCCAGCAGACCTGGAGGGGGGGCTGAAGCTTTCTTT
clone_size: NA; j_call: TRBJ1-2; v_call: TRBV24-1; d_call: NA; cdr3_aa: CATEGRNYGYTF; cdr3_nt: TGTGCCACCGAGGGCAGAAACTATGGCTACACCTTC
clone_size: NA; j_call: TRBJ2-7; v_call: TRBV4-1; d_call: TRBD2; cdr3_aa: CATPTGLAGSYEQYF; cdr3_nt: TGCGCCACCCCAACCGGACTAGCGGGCAGCTACGAGCAGTACTTC
clone_size: NA; j_call: TRBJ2-7; v_call: TRBV3-1; d_call: NA; cdr3_aa: CASSQGEGYEQYF; cdr3_nt: TGTGCCAGCAGCCAAGGAGAGGGATACGAGCAGTACTTC
clone_size: NA; j_call: TRBJ2-3; v_call: TRBV5-6; d_call: NA; cdr3_aa: CASSTNLGDPGVKQYF; cdr3_nt: TGTGCCAGCAGCACCAACCTGGGGGATCCGGGGGTGAAGCAGTATTTT
clone_size: NA; j_call: TRBJ1-4; v_call: TRBV4-2; d_call: NA; cdr3_aa: CASSQDPLTRNEKLFF; cdr3_nt: TGTGCCAGCAGCCAAGATCCGTTGACAAGAAATGAAAAACTGTTTTTT
clone_size: NA; j_call: TRBJ2-3; v_call: TRBV3-1; d_call: NA; cdr3_aa: CASSPRGRITDTQYF; cdr3_nt: TGTGCCAGCAGCCCCAGGGGCAGGATTACAGATACGCAGTATTTT
clone_size: few; j_call: TRBJ2-5; v_call: TRBV12-3/TRBV12-4; d_call: NA; cdr3_aa: CASSFSGGGETQYF; cdr3_nt: TGTGCCAGCAGTTTCTCCGGGGGCGGGGAGACCCAGTACTTC
clone_size: NA; j_call: TRBJ1-2; v_call: TRBV5-1; d_call: NA; cdr3_aa: CASSLELWAASSDGYTF; cdr3_nt: TGCGCCAGCAGCTTGGAATTGTGGGCAGCCTCCTCTGATGGCTACACCTTC
clone_size: once; j_call: TRBJ2-7; v_call: TRBV5-1; d_call: NA; cdr3_aa: CASSPATGQLREQYF; cdr3_nt: TGCGCCAGCTCTCCGGCGACTGGGCAACTACGTGAGCAGTACTTC
clone_size: NA; j_call: TRBJ2-2; v_call: TRBV9; d_call: NA; cdr3_aa: CASSVVVGTNTGELFF; cdr3_nt: TGTGCCAGCAGCGTAGTTGTAGGGACGAACACCGGGGAGCTGTTTTTT
clone_size: NA; j_call: TRBJ2-4; v_call: TRBV5-1; d_call: NA; cdr3_aa: CASSLGEAKNIQYF; cdr3_nt: TGCGCCAGCAGCTTGGGGGAAGCCAAAAACATTCAGTACTTC
clone_size: NA; j_call: TRBJ1-1; v_call: TRBV19; d_call: TRBD1; cdr3_aa: CASTTGAYTEAFF; cdr3_nt: TGTGCCAGTACGACAGGGGCGTACACTGAAGCTTTCTTT
clone_size: NA; j_call: TRBJ2-5; v_call: TRBV4-1; d_call: NA; cdr3_aa: CASSQDVYQTKETQYF; cdr3_nt: TGCGCCAGCAGCCAAGATGTCTATCAAACAAAAGAGACCCAGTACTTC
clone_size: NA; j_call: TRBJ1-5; v_call: TRBV19; d_call: NA; cdr3_aa: CASSTQDKQPQHF; cdr3_nt: TGTGCCAGTAGCACCCAGGATAAACAGCCCCAGCATTTT
clone_size: NA; j_call: TRBJ1-5; v_call: TRBV2; d_call: TRBD1; cdr3_aa: CASSEQGNSNQPQHF; cdr3_nt: TGTGCCAGCAGCGAACAGGGGAATAGCAATCAGCCCCAGCATTTT
clone_size: NA; j_call: TRBJ1-5; v_call: TRBV9; d_call: NA; cdr3_aa: CASSVAHNQPQHF; cdr3_nt: TGTGCCAGCAGCGTCGCACACAATCAGCCCCAGCATTTT
clone_size: NA; j_call: TRBJ2-5; v_call: TRBV12-3/TRBV12-4; d_call: NA; cdr3_aa: CASSFGPVQETQYF; cdr3_nt: TGTGCCAGCAGTTTTGGACCAGTCCAAGAGACCCAGTACTTC
clone_size: once; j_call: TRBJ2-5; v_call: TRBV7-9; d_call: NA; cdr3_aa: CASSLEEETQYF; cdr3_nt: TGTGCCAGCAGCTTAGAGGAAGAGACCCAGTACTTC
clone_size: NA; j_call: TRBJ2-2; v_call: TRBV11-2; d_call: NA; cdr3_aa: CASSLGVQGELFF; cdr3_nt: TGTGCCAGCAGCTTAGGGGTTCAAGGGGAGCTGTTTTTT
clone_size: NA; j_call: TRBJ1-4; v_call: TRBV12-5; d_call: NA; cdr3_aa: CASGTGREKLFF; cdr3_nt: TGTGCTAGTGGTACAGGGCGTGAAAAACTGTTTTTT
clone_size: NA; j_call: TRBJ2-3; v_call: TRBV3-1; d_call: NA; cdr3_aa: CASSQGLINTDTQYF; cdr3_nt: TGTGCCAGCAGCCAAGGACTAATAAACACAGATACGCAGTATTTT
clone_size: NA; j_call: TRBJ2-7; v_call: TRBV3-1; d_call: NA; cdr3_aa: CASSQGTGLGYEQYF; cdr3_nt: TGTGCCAGCAGCCAAGGAACGGGTCTTGGCTACGAGCAGTACTTC
clone_size: NA; j_call: TRBJ2-5; v_call: TRBV12-3/TRBV12-4; d_call: NA; cdr3_aa: CASSPTGPKETQYF; cdr3_nt: TGTGCCAGCAGCCCGACTGGACCCAAAGAGACCCAGTACTTC
clone_size: NA; j_call: TRBJ2-3; v_call: TRBV10-3; d_call: TRBD2; cdr3_aa: CAISEPGTRPDTQYF; cdr3_nt: TGTGCCATCAGTGAGCCCGGGACTAGACCAGATACGCAGTATTTT
clone_size: NA; j_call: TRBJ1-1; v_call: TRBV12-3/TRBV12-4; d_call: NA; cdr3_aa: CASSLTGGGTEAFF; cdr3_nt: TGTGCCAGCAGTTTGACCGGGGGAGGAACTGAAGCTTTCTTT
clone_size: NA; j_call: TRBJ2-5; v_call: TRBV2; d_call: NA; cdr3_aa: CASRTPPGGPWVETQYF; cdr3_nt: TGTGCCAGCAGGACCCCTCCGGGGGGCCCCTGGGTAGAGACCCAGTACTTC
clone_size: NA; j_call: TRBJ1-5; v_call: TRBV20-1; d_call: NA; cdr3_aa: CSARWGPEEPQHF; cdr3_nt: TGCAGTGCTAGGTGGGGACCTGAGGAGCCCCAGCATTTT
clone_size: NA; j_call: TRBJ1-2; v_call: TRBV6-5; d_call: NA; cdr3_aa: CASSLGQYYGYTF; cdr3_nt: TGTGCCAGCAGCCTCGGACAGTACTATGGCTACACCTTC
clone_size: NA; j_call: TRBJ2-7; v_call: TRBV2; d_call: NA; cdr3_aa: CASSDVGATGGEQYF; cdr3_nt: TGTGCCAGCAGTGACGTAGGGGCAACGGGCGGCGAGCAGTACTTC
clone_size: NA; j_call: TRBJ2-5; v_call: TRBV6-6; d_call: TRBD1; cdr3_aa: CASSSRQGYQETQYF; cdr3_nt: TGTGCCAGCAGTTCCCGACAGGGATACCAAGAGACCCAGTACTTC
clone_size: NA; j_call: TRBJ1-2; v_call: TRBV29-1; d_call: TRBD1; cdr3_aa: CSVTDRVYGYTF; cdr3_nt: TGCAGCGTTACCGACAGGGTCTATGGCTACACCTTC
clone_size: NA; j_call: TRBJ2-7; v_call: TRBV18; d_call: NA; cdr3_aa: CASSPPASVYEQYF; cdr3_nt: TGTGCCAGCTCACCACCGGCGTCAGTCTACGAGCAGTACTTC
clone_size: NA; j_call: TRBJ1-6; v_call: TRBV6-1; d_call: NA; cdr3_aa: CASSERGIYNSPLHF; cdr3_nt: TGTGCCAGCAGTGAAAGGGGTATCTATAATTCACCCCTCCACTTT
clone_size: once; j_call: TRBJ1-6; v_call: TRBV19; d_call: NA; cdr3_aa: CASQEGQLNSPLHF; cdr3_nt: TGTGCCAGCCAAGAAGGACAGCTTAATTCACCCCTCCACTTT
clone_size: NA; j_call: TRBJ2-1; v_call: TRBV13; d_call: NA; cdr3_aa: CASSLASFEQFF; cdr3_nt: TGTGCCAGCAGCTTAGCTAGCTTTGAGCAGTTCTTC
clone_size: NA; j_call: TRBJ2-3; v_call: TRBV2; d_call: TRBD2; cdr3_aa: CASRPRLAGGSTDTQYF; cdr3_nt: TGTGCCAGCAGGCCCCGACTAGCGGGAGGTAGCACAGATACGCAGTATTTT
clone_size: NA; j_call: TRBJ1-1; v_call: TRBV29-1; d_call: NA; cdr3_aa: CSVELNTEAFF; cdr3_nt: TGCAGCGTTGAATTGAACACTGAAGCTTTCTTT
clone_size: NA; j_call: TRBJ2-1; v_call: TRBV29-1; d_call: NA; cdr3_aa: CSGEKAGSYNEQFF; cdr3_nt: TGCAGCGGAGAGAAAGCAGGCTCCTACAATGAGCAGTTCTTC
clone_size: once; j_call: TRBJ2-7; v_call: TRBV27; d_call: TRBD1; cdr3_aa: CASKTGTGDYEQYF; cdr3_nt: TGTGCCAGTAAGACCGGGACAGGGGACTACGAGCAGTACTTC
clone_size: NA; j_call: TRBJ2-1; v_call: TRBV15; d_call: NA; cdr3_aa: CATLADNEQFF; cdr3_nt: TGTGCCACCCTGGCCGACAATGAGCAGTTCTTC
clone_size: NA; j_call: TRBJ1-5; v_call: TRBV20-1; d_call: NA; cdr3_aa: CSAPLAGRNQPQHF; cdr3_nt: TGCAGTGCTCCACTCGCCGGGCGCAATCAGCCCCAGCATTTT
clone_size: NA; j_call: TRBJ1-2; v_call: TRBV20-1; d_call: TRBD1; cdr3_aa: CSARGRQGYGYTF; cdr3_nt: TGCAGTGCTAGAGGCCGACAGGGGTATGGCTACACCTTC